Sequencing of this TCR beta chain was carried out in a study of blood T cell repertoires in COVID-19. On the study more broadly: Samples of COVID-19 (acute and convalescent) were obtained from the United States, Italy and Spain. T cells, B-cell-depleted T cells, or PBMCs supplied cDNA or gDNA.

V was clipped by 8 bases and J by 4 bases; unmatched bases: 7. CDR3 length: 14 amino acids. Germline V gene data show CDR1 as SNHLY and CDR2 as FYNNEI. Original analysis: Reference gene primers were amplified, and this amplification served to estimate nucleated cell counts. The method was immunoSEQ multiplex PCR; TCRdb's version includes in-frame clones alone and lacks a portion of them. Clonal size and the V and J genes are those of that table, whereas D and trimming came from the DNA. Of more than 55,000 clones detected, 76% appear once; the ten largest clones hold 5.5% to 7%. The clonotype was recovered from a woman aged 45-60 years with active or convalescent COVID-19. The sample comprised peripheral blood. The genes are TRBV2 and TRBJ1-1; 10 nucleotides match TRBD1. CDR3 sequence: CASRQGAWGTEAFF. The CDR3 DNA sequence: TGTGCCAGCCGACAGGGGGCTTGGGGCACTGAAGCTTTCTTT.